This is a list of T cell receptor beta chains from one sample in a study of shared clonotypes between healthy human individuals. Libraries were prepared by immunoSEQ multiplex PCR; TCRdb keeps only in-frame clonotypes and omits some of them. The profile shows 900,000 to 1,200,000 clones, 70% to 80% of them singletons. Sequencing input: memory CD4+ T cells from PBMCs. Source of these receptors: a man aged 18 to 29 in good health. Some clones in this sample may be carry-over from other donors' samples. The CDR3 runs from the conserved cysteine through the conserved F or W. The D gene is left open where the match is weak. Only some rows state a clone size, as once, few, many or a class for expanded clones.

CDR3nt: TGTGCCAGCAGCTCCCCCCGGGGAGGACCTGTGAAGGGCTATGGCTACACCTTC
CDR3aa: CASSSPRGGPVKGYGYTF
d_gene: NA
v_gene: TRBV11-2
j_gene: TRBJ1-2
abundance: NA

CDR3nt: TGTGCCAGCAGCTTAGAGGCACAGGGTGAGGAGTACTTC
CDR3aa: CASSLEAQGEEYF
d_gene: NA
v_gene: TRBV7-8
j_gene: TRBJ2-7
abundance: NA

CDR3nt: TGTGCCAGCAGCTCCCCGGGGGGACATAACTATGGCTACACCTTC
CDR3aa: CASSSPGGHNYGYTF
d_gene: NA
v_gene: TRBV5-6
j_gene: TRBJ1-2
abundance: NA

CDR3nt: TGTGCCAGCAGTCTCGGGACAGGGGTCCCGTACGAGCAGTACTTC
CDR3aa: CASSLGTGVPYEQYF
d_gene: TRBD1
v_gene: TRBV6-6
j_gene: TRBJ2-7
abundance: NA

CDR3nt: TGTGCCAGCAGCTTAGGTCTGGCAGGGTCATACACTGAAGCTTTCTTT
CDR3aa: CASSLGLAGSYTEAFF
d_gene: NA
v_gene: TRBV7-6
j_gene: TRBJ1-1
abundance: NA

CDR3nt: TGTGCCAGCAGTTTGACCTACAGTGCGGGAGAGGGAGAGACCCAGTACTTC
CDR3aa: CASSLTYSAGEGETQYF
d_gene: TRBD2
v_gene: TRBV28
j_gene: TRBJ2-5
abundance: NA

CDR3nt: TGTGCCAGCAGTACAGGGGGCTCTGGCTACACCTTC
CDR3aa: CASSTGGSGYTF
d_gene: TRBD1
v_gene: TRBV6-5
j_gene: TRBJ1-2
abundance: few

CDR3nt: TGTGCCAGTAGTATATCCAGGGCCCATGGCTACACCTTC
CDR3aa: CASSISRAHGYTF
d_gene: NA
v_gene: TRBV19
j_gene: TRBJ1-2
abundance: NA

CDR3nt: TGCGCCAGCAGCCGAGGACTAGCGGGAGATTCCTACGAGCAGTACTTC
CDR3aa: CASSRGLAGDSYEQYF
d_gene: TRBD2
v_gene: TRBV4-1
j_gene: TRBJ2-7
abundance: NA

CDR3nt: TGTGCCAGCAGTTATGACAGGGCTGGAAACACCATATATTTT
CDR3aa: CASSYDRAGNTIYF
d_gene: TRBD1
v_gene: TRBV6-6
j_gene: TRBJ1-3
abundance: NA

CDR3nt: TGTGCCAGCAGTTTACCCGGGACAGGGTTTAGCAGGGGCTACACCTTC
CDR3aa: CASSLPGTGFSRGYTF
d_gene: TRBD1
v_gene: TRBV28
j_gene: TRBJ1-2
abundance: NA

CDR3nt: TGTGCCAGCAGCTTGATGGGTTTTGACACTGAAGCTTTCTTT
CDR3aa: CASSLMGFDTEAFF
d_gene: NA
v_gene: TRBV5-6
j_gene: TRBJ1-1
abundance: NA

CDR3nt: TGCGCCAGCACCCCGACTTACTCTGGGGCCAACGTCCTGACTTTC
CDR3aa: CASTPTYSGANVLTF
d_gene: NA
v_gene: TRBV5-1
j_gene: TRBJ2-6
abundance: NA

CDR3nt: TGTGCCAGCAGCTTGGGGGGAGGGTTTGAGCAGTTCTTC
CDR3aa: CASSLGGGFEQFF
d_gene: TRBD2
v_gene: TRBV11-2
j_gene: TRBJ2-1
abundance: NA

CDR3nt: TGCGCCAGCAGCTTGGAGGGCAGGGTAGAGTGGAATGAGCAGTTCTTC
CDR3aa: CASSLEGRVEWNEQFF
d_gene: NA
v_gene: TRBV5-1
j_gene: TRBJ2-1
abundance: NA

CDR3nt: TGTGCCAGCAGTCGGGACAGGGGGCTGTGGTCCACCTTC
CDR3aa: CASSRDRGLWSTF
d_gene: TRBD1
v_gene: TRBV27
j_gene: TRBJ1-2
abundance: NA

CDR3nt: TGCAGCGTTGGGTTGGGGAACGGCTACACCTTC
CDR3aa: CSVGLGNGYTF
d_gene: NA
v_gene: TRBV29-1
j_gene: TRBJ1-2
abundance: NA